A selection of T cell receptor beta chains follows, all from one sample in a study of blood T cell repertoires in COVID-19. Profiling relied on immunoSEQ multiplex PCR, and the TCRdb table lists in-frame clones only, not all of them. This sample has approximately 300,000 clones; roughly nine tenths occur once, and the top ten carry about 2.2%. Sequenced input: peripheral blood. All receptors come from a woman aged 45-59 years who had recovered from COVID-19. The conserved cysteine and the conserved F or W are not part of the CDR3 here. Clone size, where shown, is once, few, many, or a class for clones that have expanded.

CDR3 protein: ASSRTGTGTYGYT
V gene: TRBV7-8
J gene: TRBJ1-2
clone size: -

CDR3 protein: ATSDRGVQPQH
V gene: TRBV24-1
J gene: TRBJ1-5
clone size: -

CDR3 protein: ASSFWSGVADTQY
V gene: TRBV5-1
J gene: TRBJ2-3
clone size: -

CDR3 protein: ASSPGTGVGYEQY
V gene: TRBV18
J gene: TRBJ2-7
clone size: -

CDR3 protein: ASSLSQGPLH
V gene: TRBV7-9
J gene: TRBJ1-6
clone size: -

CDR3 protein: AWSAGGRGYGYT
V gene: TRBV30
J gene: TRBJ1-2
clone size: -

CDR3 protein: ASSLLTGSGNTIY
V gene: TRBV2
J gene: TRBJ1-3
clone size: once

CDR3 protein: ASSLEAGYGYT
V gene: TRBV7-2
J gene: TRBJ1-2
clone size: -

CDR3 protein: ASSIVGTNYEQY
V gene: TRBV19
J gene: TRBJ2-7
clone size: -

CDR3 protein: ASSATARRNQPQH
V gene: TRBV28
J gene: TRBJ1-5
clone size: -

CDR3 protein: AWSVQRASYEQY
V gene: TRBV30
J gene: TRBJ2-7
clone size: -

CDR3 protein: ASRGQYGELF
V gene: TRBV6-5
J gene: TRBJ2-2
clone size: -

CDR3 protein: ASSMQVNSPLH
V gene: TRBV19
J gene: TRBJ1-6
clone size: -

CDR3 protein: ASSYSHRGSNQPQH
V gene: TRBV6-6
J gene: TRBJ1-5
clone size: -

CDR3 protein: ASSKGSNQPQH
V gene: TRBV21-1
J gene: TRBJ1-5
clone size: -

CDR3 protein: ASSPLGGVQETQY
V gene: TRBV14
J gene: TRBJ2-5
clone size: -

CDR3 protein: ASSSPGTGGADTQY
V gene: TRBV28
J gene: TRBJ2-3
clone size: -

CDR3 protein: ASSIRGGDMY
V gene: TRBV27
J gene: TRBJ2-7
clone size: -

CDR3 protein: ASSLKRTGGRAF
V gene: TRBV11-2
J gene: TRBJ1-1
clone size: few

CDR3 protein: ASSLAGPYEQY
V gene: TRBV5-1
J gene: TRBJ2-7
clone size: -

CDR3 protein: ASSRDREQPQH
V gene: TRBV9
J gene: TRBJ1-5
clone size: -

CDR3 protein: AWKIGGEDNSPLH
V gene: TRBV30
J gene: TRBJ1-6
clone size: once

CDR3 protein: ASSPGASGDYEQY
V gene: TRBV18
J gene: TRBJ2-7
clone size: -

CDR3 protein: AWSRTDSYEQY
V gene: TRBV30
J gene: TRBJ2-7
clone size: -

CDR3 protein: ASSFNRGSSYEQY
V gene: TRBV5-1
J gene: TRBJ2-7
clone size: -

CDR3 protein: ASSSSGRRYEQY
V gene: TRBV7-9
J gene: TRBJ2-7
clone size: -

CDR3 protein: ASGTGQGNTIY
V gene: TRBV5-1
J gene: TRBJ1-3
clone size: -

CDR3 protein: ASSLGQGIYGYT
V gene: TRBV19
J gene: TRBJ1-2
clone size: -

CDR3 protein: ASSPELAGGIGIQY
V gene: TRBV3-1/TRBV3-2
J gene: TRBJ2-4
clone size: -

CDR3 protein: ATPDRANYGYT
V gene: TRBV28
J gene: TRBJ1-2
clone size: -

CDR3 protein: ASSQDHGAVEAF
V gene: TRBV14
J gene: TRBJ1-1
clone size: -

CDR3 protein: ASSQDSSGHTDTQY
V gene: TRBV14
J gene: TRBJ2-3
clone size: -

CDR3 protein: ASSRSLAGGYFYNEQF
V gene: TRBV7-8
J gene: TRBJ2-1
clone size: -

CDR3 protein: ASSQRGLDYEQY
V gene: TRBV18
J gene: TRBJ2-7
clone size: few

CDR3 protein: ASSLAGRDTEAF
V gene: TRBV5-4
J gene: TRBJ1-1
clone size: -

CDR3 protein: ASSPRANTEAF
V gene: TRBV18
J gene: TRBJ1-1
clone size: once

CDR3 protein: ASSYVWGGGQETQY
V gene: TRBV6-2/TRBV6-3
J gene: TRBJ2-5
clone size: -

CDR3 protein: ASSLKWGQGFIDTQY
V gene: TRBV27
J gene: TRBJ2-3
clone size: once

CDR3 protein: ASSYSGGQISYEQY
V gene: TRBV6-5
J gene: TRBJ2-7
clone size: -

CDR3 protein: ASSFRGRWDEKLF
V gene: TRBV5-6
J gene: TRBJ1-4
clone size: -

CDR3 protein: ASSTGTGTLNTEAF
V gene: TRBV19
J gene: TRBJ1-1
clone size: -

CDR3 protein: ASSPKVLLYEQY
V gene: TRBV7-2
J gene: TRBJ2-7
clone size: -

CDR3 protein: ASSPAYGNTEAF
V gene: TRBV18
J gene: TRBJ1-1
clone size: -

CDR3 protein: ASSLKTGYNQPQH
V gene: TRBV7-2
J gene: TRBJ1-5
clone size: -

CDR3 protein: ASSSPGGQANTEAF
V gene: TRBV18
J gene: TRBJ1-1
clone size: -

CDR3 protein: ASSLDGGLNTEAF
V gene: TRBV5-1
J gene: TRBJ1-1
clone size: -

CDR3 protein: ASSPVSAGDEAF
V gene: TRBV18
J gene: TRBJ1-1
clone size: -

CDR3 protein: ASSEVSSDTQY
V gene: TRBV25-1
J gene: TRBJ2-3
clone size: -

CDR3 protein: ASSRTGFDEQY
V gene: TRBV6-6
J gene: TRBJ2-7
clone size: -

CDR3 protein: ASSLIGTELNEQY
V gene: TRBV5-1
J gene: TRBJ2-7
clone size: -

CDR3 protein: ASSLAGGNEQF
V gene: TRBV2
J gene: TRBJ2-1
clone size: few

CDR3 protein: ASSLARRETQY
V gene: TRBV7-2
J gene: TRBJ2-5
clone size: -

CDR3 protein: ASSLGTGGSYGYT
V gene: TRBV27
J gene: TRBJ1-2
clone size: few

CDR3 protein: ASSPSHGSRQETQY
V gene: TRBV3-1/TRBV3-2
J gene: TRBJ2-5
clone size: -

CDR3 protein: AISGPNQPQH
V gene: TRBV10-3
J gene: TRBJ1-5
clone size: -

CDR3 protein: ASSPGTGRGGYT
V gene: TRBV3-1/TRBV3-2
J gene: TRBJ1-2
clone size: -

CDR3 protein: ASSYGQGDYNEQF
V gene: TRBV6-2/TRBV6-3
J gene: TRBJ2-1
clone size: once